This TCR beta chain originates from a study of blood T cell repertoires in COVID-19. Study details: Acute-phase and convalescent COVID-19 samples originated in the United States, Italy and Spain. The analysed material was cDNA or gDNA that came from T cells, B-cell-depleted T cells, or PBMCs.

CDR1 is SGHRS and CDR2 is YFSETQ in the germline V gene. The length of the CDR3 is 19 residues. The V gene end was trimmed by 4 bases and the J gene end by 4 bases; junction bases not matched to a gene: 10. As handled by the study authors: Researchers report that nucleated cell counts were estimated from reference gene primer amplification. This table comes from immunoSEQ multiplex PCR, and its TCRdb copy is limited to in-frame clones, with some not included. The V and J calls and clone size are taken from that table; D and trimming were inferred from the DNA. The repertoire holds hundreds of thousands of clones, about 89% seen once, with over 2% in the top ten. Seattle's enrolled individuals joined amid active infection and were then monitored longitudinally.

This chain uses TRBV5-1 with TRBJ2-2; 16 bases match TRBD2. This TCR was recovered from an older woman with COVID-19, enrolled during active disease. Sequencing was done on a sample of peripheral blood. The DNA for the CDR3 is TGCGCCAGCAGCCCGACGGGACTAGCGGGGGGGCCTGGCACCGGGGAGCTGTTTTTT. This codes for CASSPTGLAGGPGTGELFF.